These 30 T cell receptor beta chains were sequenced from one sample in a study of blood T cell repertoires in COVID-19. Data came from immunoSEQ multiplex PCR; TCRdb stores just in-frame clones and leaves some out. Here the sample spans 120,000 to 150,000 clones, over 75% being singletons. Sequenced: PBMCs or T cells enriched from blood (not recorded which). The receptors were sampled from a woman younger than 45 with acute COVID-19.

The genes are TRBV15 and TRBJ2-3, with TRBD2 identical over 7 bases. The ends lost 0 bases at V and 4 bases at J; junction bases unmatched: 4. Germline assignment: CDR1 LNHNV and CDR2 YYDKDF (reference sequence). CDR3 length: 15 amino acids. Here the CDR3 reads CATSRDLAGADTQYF. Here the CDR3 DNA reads TGTGCCACCAGCAGAGATCTTGCGGGAGCAGATACGCAGTATTTT.

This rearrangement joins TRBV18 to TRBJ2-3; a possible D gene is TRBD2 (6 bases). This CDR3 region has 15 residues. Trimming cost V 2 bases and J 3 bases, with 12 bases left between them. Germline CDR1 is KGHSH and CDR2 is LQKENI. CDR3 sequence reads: CASSPAGWVTDTQYF. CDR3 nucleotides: TGTGCCAGCTCACCAGCGGGGTGGGTTACAGATACGCAGTATTTT.

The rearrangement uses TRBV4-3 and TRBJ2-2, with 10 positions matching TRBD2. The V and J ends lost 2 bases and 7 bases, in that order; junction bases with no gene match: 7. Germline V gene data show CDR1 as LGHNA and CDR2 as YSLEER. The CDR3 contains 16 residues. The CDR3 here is CASSQRSSGRFGELFF. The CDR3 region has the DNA TGCGCCAGCAGCCAACGGTCTAGCGGGAGATTCGGGGAGCTGTTTTTT.

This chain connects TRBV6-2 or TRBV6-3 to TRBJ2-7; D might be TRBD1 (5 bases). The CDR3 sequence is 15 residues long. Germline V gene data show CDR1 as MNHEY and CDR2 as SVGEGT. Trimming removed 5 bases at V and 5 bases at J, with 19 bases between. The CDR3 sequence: CASSRTPPGMNEQYF. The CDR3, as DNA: TGTGCCAGCAGTCGGACACCCCCTGGCATGAACGAGCAGTACTTC.

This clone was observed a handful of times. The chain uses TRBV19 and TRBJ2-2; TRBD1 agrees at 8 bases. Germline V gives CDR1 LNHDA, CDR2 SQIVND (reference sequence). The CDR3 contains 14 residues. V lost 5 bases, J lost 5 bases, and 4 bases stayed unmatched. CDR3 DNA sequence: TGTGCCAGTAGTCCCCGACAGGGGACCGGGGAGCTGTTTTTT. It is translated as CASSPRQGTGELFF.

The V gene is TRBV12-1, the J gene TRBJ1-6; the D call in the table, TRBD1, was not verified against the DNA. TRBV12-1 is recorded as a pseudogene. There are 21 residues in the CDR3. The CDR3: CASSGYPNLSGLGPYNSPLHF. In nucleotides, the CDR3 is TGTGCCAGCAGCGGCTATCCTAATCTGAGTGGGCTGGGGCCATATAATTCACCCCTCCACTTT.

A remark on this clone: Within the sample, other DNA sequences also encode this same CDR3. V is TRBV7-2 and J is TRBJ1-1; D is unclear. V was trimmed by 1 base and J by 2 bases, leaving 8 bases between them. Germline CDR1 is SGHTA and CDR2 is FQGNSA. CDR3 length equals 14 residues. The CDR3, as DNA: TGTGCCAGCAGCTTAGGGCCGGGTAACACTGAAGCTTTCTTT. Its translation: CASSLGPGNTEAFF.

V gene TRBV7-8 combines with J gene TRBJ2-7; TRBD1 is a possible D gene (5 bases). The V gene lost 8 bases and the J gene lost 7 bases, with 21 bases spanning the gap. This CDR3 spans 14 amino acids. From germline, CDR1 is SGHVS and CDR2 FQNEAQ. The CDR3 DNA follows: TGTGCCAGCCTACCCGACAGTCGGCCCGGGGAGCAGTACTTC. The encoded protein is CASLPDSRPGEQYF. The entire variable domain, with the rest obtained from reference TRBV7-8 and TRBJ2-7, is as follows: GAGVSQSPRYKVAKRGQDVALRCDPISGHVSLFWYQQALGQGPEFLTYFQNEAQLDKSGLPSDRFFAERPEGSVSTLKIQRTQQEDSAVYLCASLPDSRPGEQYFGPGTRLTVT.

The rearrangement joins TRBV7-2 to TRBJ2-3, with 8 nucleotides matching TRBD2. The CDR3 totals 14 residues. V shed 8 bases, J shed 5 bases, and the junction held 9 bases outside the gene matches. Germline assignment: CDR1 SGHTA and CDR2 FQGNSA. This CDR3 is CASLSGSLLDTQYF. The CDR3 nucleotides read TGTGCCAGCCTGAGCGGGAGTTTACTAGATACGCAGTATTTT.

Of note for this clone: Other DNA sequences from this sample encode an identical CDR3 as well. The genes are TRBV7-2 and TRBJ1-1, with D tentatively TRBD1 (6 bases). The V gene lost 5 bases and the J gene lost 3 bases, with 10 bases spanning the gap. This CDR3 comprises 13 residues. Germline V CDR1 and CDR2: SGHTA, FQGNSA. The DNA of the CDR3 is TGTGCCAGCAGCCTACACAGGGACACTGAAGCTTTCTTT. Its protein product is CASSLHRDTEAFF.

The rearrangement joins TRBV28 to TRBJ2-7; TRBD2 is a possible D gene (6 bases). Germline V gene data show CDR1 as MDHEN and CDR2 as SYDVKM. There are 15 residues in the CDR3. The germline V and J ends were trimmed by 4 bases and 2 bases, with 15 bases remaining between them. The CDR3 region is CASSSFQGGPYEQYF. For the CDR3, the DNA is TGTGCCAGCAGTTCGTTTCAGGGAGGCCCCTACGAGCAGTACTTC.

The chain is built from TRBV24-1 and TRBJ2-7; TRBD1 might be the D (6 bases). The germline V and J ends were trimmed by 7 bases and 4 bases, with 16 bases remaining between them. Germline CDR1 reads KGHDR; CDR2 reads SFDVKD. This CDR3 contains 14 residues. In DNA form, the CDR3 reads TGTGCCACCAGCGGGACACCTACGATGTACGAGCAGTACTTC. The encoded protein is CATSGTPTMYEQYF.

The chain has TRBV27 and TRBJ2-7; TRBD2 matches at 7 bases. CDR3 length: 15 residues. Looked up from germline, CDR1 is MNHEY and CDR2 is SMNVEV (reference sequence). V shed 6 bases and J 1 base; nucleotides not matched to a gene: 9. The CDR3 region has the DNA TGTGCCAGCAGCCCGGCGGGGGTGGTTTCCTACGAGCAGTACTTC. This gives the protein CASSPAGVVSYEQYF.

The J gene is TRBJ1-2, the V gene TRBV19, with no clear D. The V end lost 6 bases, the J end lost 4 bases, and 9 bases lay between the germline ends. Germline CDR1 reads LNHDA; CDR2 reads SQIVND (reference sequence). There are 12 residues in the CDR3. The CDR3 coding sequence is TGTGCCAGTAGGTTGGAGGGCTATGGCTACACCTTC. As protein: CASRLEGYGYTF.

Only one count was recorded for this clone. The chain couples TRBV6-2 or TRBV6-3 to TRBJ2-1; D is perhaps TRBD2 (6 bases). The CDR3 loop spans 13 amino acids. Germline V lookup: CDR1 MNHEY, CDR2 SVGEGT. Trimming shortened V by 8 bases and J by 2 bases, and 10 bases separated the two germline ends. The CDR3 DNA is TGTGCCAGCTGTTCGGGAGCCTACAATGAGCAGTTCTTC. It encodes CASCSGAYNEQFF.

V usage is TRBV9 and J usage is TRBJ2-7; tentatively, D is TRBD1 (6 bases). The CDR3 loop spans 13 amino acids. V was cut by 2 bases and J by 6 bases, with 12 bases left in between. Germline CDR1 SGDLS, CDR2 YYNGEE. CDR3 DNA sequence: TGTGCCAGCAGCGTCCAGGGGTTAGGCGAGCAGTACTTC. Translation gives CASSVQGLGEQYF.

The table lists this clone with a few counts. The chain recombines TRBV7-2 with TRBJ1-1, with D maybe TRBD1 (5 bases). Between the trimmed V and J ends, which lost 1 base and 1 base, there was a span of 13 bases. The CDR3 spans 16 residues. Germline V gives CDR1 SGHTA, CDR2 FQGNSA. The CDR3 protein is CASSLVGYGQNTEAFF. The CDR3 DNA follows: TGTGCCAGCAGCTTAGTGGGTTACGGACAGAACACTGAAGCTTTCTTT.

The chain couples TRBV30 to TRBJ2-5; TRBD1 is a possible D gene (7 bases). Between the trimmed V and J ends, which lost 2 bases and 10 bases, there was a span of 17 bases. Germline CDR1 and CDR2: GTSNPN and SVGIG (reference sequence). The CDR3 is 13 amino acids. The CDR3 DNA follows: TGTGCCTGGAGTATGGGCCCAGGGGGGAGCCAGTACTTC. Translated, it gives CAWSMGPGGSQYF.

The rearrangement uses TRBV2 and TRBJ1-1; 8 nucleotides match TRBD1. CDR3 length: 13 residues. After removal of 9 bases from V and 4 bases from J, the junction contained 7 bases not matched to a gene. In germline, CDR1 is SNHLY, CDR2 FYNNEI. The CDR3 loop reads CASHQGARTEAFF. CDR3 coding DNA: TGTGCCAGTCATCAGGGGGCGCGCACTGAAGCTTTCTTT.

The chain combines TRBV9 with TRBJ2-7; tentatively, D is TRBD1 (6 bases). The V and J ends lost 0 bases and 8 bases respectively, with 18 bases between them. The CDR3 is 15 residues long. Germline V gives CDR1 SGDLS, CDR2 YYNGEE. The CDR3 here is CASSVGEQGPTQQYF. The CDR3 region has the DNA TGTGCCAGCAGCGTAGGGGAACAGGGCCCTACGCAGCAGTACTTC.

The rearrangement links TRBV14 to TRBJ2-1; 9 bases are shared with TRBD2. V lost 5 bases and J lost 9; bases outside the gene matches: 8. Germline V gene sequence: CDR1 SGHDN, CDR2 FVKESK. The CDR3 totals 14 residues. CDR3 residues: CASSKAGGPGEQFF. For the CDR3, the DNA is TGTGCCAGCAGCAAAGCGGGGGGTCCCGGTGAGCAGTTCTTC.

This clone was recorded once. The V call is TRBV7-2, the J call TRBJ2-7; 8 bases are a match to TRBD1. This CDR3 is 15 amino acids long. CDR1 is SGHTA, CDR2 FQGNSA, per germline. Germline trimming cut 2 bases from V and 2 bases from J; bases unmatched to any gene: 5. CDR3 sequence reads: CASSLLTGATYEQYF. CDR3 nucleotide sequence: TGTGCCAGCAGCTTATTGACAGGGGCCACCTACGAGCAGTACTTC.

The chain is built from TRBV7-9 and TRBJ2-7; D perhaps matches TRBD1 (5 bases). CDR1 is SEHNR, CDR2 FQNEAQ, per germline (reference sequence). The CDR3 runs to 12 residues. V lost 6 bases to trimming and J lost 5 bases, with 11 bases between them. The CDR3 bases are TGTGCCAGCAGTTCCTTAGGGGACGAGCAGTACTTC. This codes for CASSSLGDEQYF. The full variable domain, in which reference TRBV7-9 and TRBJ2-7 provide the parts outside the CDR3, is DTGVSQNPRHKITKRGQNVTFRCDPISEHNRLYWYRQTLGQGPEFLTYFQNEAQLEKSRLLSDRFSAERPKGSFSTLEIQRTEQGDSAMYLCASSSLGDEQYFGPGTRLTVT.

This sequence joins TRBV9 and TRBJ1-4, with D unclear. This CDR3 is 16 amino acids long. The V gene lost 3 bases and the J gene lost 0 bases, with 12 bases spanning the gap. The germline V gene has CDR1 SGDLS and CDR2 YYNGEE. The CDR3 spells CASSGPAGTTNEKLFF. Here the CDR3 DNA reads TGTGCCAGCAGCGGACCCGCGGGAACAACTAATGAAAAACTGTTTTTT.

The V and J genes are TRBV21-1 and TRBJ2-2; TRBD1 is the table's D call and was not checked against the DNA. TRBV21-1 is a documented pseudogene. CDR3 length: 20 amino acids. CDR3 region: CASSSPYRDRGFQVTGELFF. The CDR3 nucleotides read TGTGCCAGCAGCTCTCCATACCGGGACAGGGGATTCCAAGTCACCGGGGAGCTGTTTTTT.

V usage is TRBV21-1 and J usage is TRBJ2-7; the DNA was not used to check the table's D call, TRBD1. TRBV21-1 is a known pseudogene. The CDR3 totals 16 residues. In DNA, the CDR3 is TGTGCCAGCAGCAAAGGTCTACGGGACAGCTGCTACGAGCAGTACTTC. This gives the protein CASSKGLRDSCYEQYF.

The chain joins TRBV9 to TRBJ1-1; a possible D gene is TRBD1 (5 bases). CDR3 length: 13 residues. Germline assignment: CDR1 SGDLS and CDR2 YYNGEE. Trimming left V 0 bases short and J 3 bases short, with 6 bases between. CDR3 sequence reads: CASSVGGDTEAFF. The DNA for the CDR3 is TGTGCCAGCAGCGTAGGGGGGGACACTGAAGCTTTCTTT.

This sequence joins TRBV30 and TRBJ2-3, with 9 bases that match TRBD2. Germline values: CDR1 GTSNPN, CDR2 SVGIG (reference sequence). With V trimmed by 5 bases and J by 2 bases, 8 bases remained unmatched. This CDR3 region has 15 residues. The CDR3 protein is CAWGSGRPSTDTQYF. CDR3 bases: TGTGCCTGGGGGAGCGGGAGGCCCTCCACAGATACGCAGTATTTT.

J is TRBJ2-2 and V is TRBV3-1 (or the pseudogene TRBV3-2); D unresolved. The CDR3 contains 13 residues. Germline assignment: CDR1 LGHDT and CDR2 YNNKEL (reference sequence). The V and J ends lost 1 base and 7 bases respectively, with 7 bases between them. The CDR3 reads CASSQGLSGELFF. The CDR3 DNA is TGTGCCAGCAGCCAAGGTCTGAGCGGGGAGCTGTTTTTT.

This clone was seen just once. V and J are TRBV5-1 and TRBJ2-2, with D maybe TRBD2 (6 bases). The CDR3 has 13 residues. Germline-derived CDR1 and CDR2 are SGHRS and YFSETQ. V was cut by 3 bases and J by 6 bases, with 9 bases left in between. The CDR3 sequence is CASSSTSSGELFF. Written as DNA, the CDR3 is TGCGCCAGCAGCTCAACTAGCTCCGGGGAGCTGTTTTTT.